The entry below describes one T cell receptor (beta chain). Those enrolled, adults aged about 18 to 95 years, came from around 24 US areas. Cohort placement rested on clinical history that participants reported themselves. Recovery among Cohort 3 donors was established by two negative PCRs, clearance, or symptom resolution. Trimming cost V 3 bases and J 4 bases; bases outside gene matches: 9. The CDR3 covers 16 residues. CDR1 and CDR2 from the germline V gene are SGHNT and YYREEE (reference sequence). The data were taken from a study of blood T cell repertoires in COVID-19. The overall study: Samples came from the United States, Italy and Spain, spanning acute and convalescent COVID-19.

Some clones are missing from TCRdb's copy, which holds only in-frame ones; the method was immunoSEQ multiplex PCR. The sample shows 450,000 to 600,000 clones, 75% to 90% of them seen only once. The genes are TRBV5-4 and TRBJ2-2; 7 bases agree with TRBD1. The clonotype comes from a young woman who had recovered from COVID-19. The specimen sequenced was PBMCs or T cells enriched from blood (not recorded which). Here the CDR3 DNA reads TGTGCCAGCAGCTGGTCCGGGACAGCCCTCACCGGGGAGCTGTTTTTT. It codes for CASSWSGTALTGELFF. The variable domain in full, completed from reference TRBV5-4 and TRBJ2-2, reads ETGVTQSPTHLIKTRGQQVTLRCSSQSGHNTVSWYQQALGQGPQFIFQYYREEENGRGNFPPRFSGLQFPNYSSELNVNALELDDSALYLCASSWSGTALTGELFFGEGSRLTVL.